This passage covers 3 T cell receptor beta chains from one sample sequenced in a study of OX40 agonist ivuxolimab in advanced cancers. Sequencing used immunoSEQ multiplex PCR; TCRdb keeps in-frame clones, though not all of them. The table shows tens of thousands of clones, with roughly four fifths occurring only once. Sequenced material: CD4+ or CD8+ T cells sorted from blood, taken in a trial of the OX40 agonist ivuxolimab. The receptors were gathered from an adult with an advanced solid tumor such as melanoma, head and neck, liver or kidney cancer.

The V call is TRBV19, the J call TRBJ2-1, with D possibly being TRBD2 (5 bases). The germline V gene has CDR1 LNHDA and CDR2 SQIVND (reference sequence). The CDR3 is made up of 15 amino acids. The V and J ends lost 5 bases and 0 bases respectively, with 11 bases between them. The CDR3 spells CASSLAGASYNEQFF. For the CDR3, the DNA is TGTGCCAGTAGTCTGGCGGGTGCCTCCTACAATGAGCAGTTCTTC.

The V and J genes are TRBV6-1 and TRBJ2-1, with TRBD1 matching 7 bases. Looked up from germline, CDR1 is MNHNS and CDR2 is SASEGT. The CDR3 consists of 14 residues. The V and J ends lost 3 bases and 7 bases, in that order; junction bases with no gene match: 6. CDR3 bases: TGTGCCAGCAGTGAGACTGGCAGGGGGAATGAGCAGTTCTTC. It specifies CASSETGRGNEQFF.

The V and J genes are TRBV5-1 and TRBJ2-1, with 10 bases matching TRBD1. CDR3 size: 16 residues. V dropped 0 bases and J dropped 8; count of bases not matched to a gene: 8. Germline V CDR1 and CDR2: SGHRS, YFSETQ. In DNA, the CDR3 is TGCGCCAGCAGCTTGGTTGGGGGACAGGGGACCCATGAGCAGTTCTTC. Protein sequence: CASSLVGGQGTHEQFF.